A selection of T cell receptor beta chains follows, all from one sample in a study of blood T cells in healthy people across ages. TCRdb reanalysed the 5' RACE reads using MiXCR and keeps one entry per CDR3 protein. The sample includes hundreds of thousands of distinct CDR3 sequences, 44% of them seen just once. The material sequenced was blood. Every receptor here comes from a man between 60 and 70 years old in good health. CDR3s leave out the opening cysteine and the closing phenylalanine or tryptophan. A D gene is named only where the DNA matches it firmly. The size field is filled for only some rows; it gives once, few, many or a size class.

V	D	length	size	J	CDR3
TRBV9	.	14	.	TRBJ1-6	ASSAQGGGNNSPLH
TRBV28	.	11	.	TRBJ2-5	ASSSAGEETQY
TRBV6-6	.	13	.	TRBJ2-5	ASSQHREIRETQY
TRBV10-3	.	11	.	TRBJ1-5	AITQDSNQPQH
TRBV7-2	TRBD2	14	few	TRBJ2-4	ASSQPASGGFETQY
TRBV10-2	.	12	few	TRBJ1-1	ASSWPPMNTEAF
TRBV4-3	TRBD2	14	few	TRBJ2-7	ASSQNTRGTPYEQY
TRBV5-1	TRBD1	15	.	TRBJ1-6	ASSLESGQLKNSPLH
TRBV5-1	.	15	.	TRBJ2-5	ARSKGSQTGIQETQY
TRBV2	.	11	.	TRBJ2-5	ASSVDRSETQY
TRBV20-1	.	12	.	TRBJ2-7	SARDRGVAYEQY
TRBV19	.	14	.	TRBJ2-1	ASRDPDAISYNEQF
TRBV7-2	.	14	.	TRBJ2-1	ASSQGGAAGVNEQF
TRBV29-1	TRBD1	11	many	TRBJ2-7	SSERRQGDEQY
TRBV2	.	10	.	TRBJ2-1	ASSTFSGEQF
TRBV2	TRBD2	13	.	TRBJ2-5	ASSPMPFGGETQY
TRBV7-2	TRBD1	12	.	TRBJ2-1	ASSPQTGNNEQF
TRBV5-1	.	12	few	.	ASSLGRIVETQY
TRBV6-5	TRBD1	13	few	TRBJ2-5	ASSKTGTGEETQY
TRBV4-3	TRBD2	16	.	TRBJ2-3	ASSHWFSGGAGTDTQY
TRBV29-1	.	10	many	TRBJ2-3	SVGGIADTQY
TRBV2	.	10	few	TRBJ2-2	ASSIGSPSLF
TRBV7-2	.	11	.	TRBJ2-1	ASSLETPNEQF
TRBV6-2/TRBV6-3	.	13	once	TRBJ1-2	ASSYSKQPYCGYT
TRBV5-1	.	14	few	TRBJ2-5	ASSLLFDSRQETQY
TRBV12-3/TRBV12-4	TRBD1	12	.	TRBJ1-2	ASSWTGLRYGYT
TRBV6-6	.	10	many	TRBJ1-6	ASSLGGRLAH
TRBV6-2/TRBV6-3	.	13	.	TRBJ1-1	ASSYGRGVNTEVF
TRBV20-1	.	11	.	TRBJ2-3	SARPLATDTQY
TRBV7-9	.	12	.	TRBJ2-1	ASTAPSDLNEQF
TRBV14	TRBD1	14	.	TRBJ2-1	ASSQARGLFGNEQF
TRBV5-1	.	12	few	TRBJ2-1	ASGTKTPDNEQF
TRBV7-3	TRBD1	13	.	TRBJ1-2	ASSLIPGGAEGYT
TRBV7-2	.	13	few	TRBJ2-6	ASSPQGTGANVLT
TRBV7-2	.	10	few	TRBJ2-5	ASSLPRETQY
TRBV7-2	TRBD1	13	.	TRBJ2-2	ASSSQGLATGELF
TRBV12-3/TRBV12-4	.	11	.	.	ASSLAQTYEQY
TRBV6-2/TRBV6-3	TRBD2	12	few	TRBJ2-7	ASKRGGSSYEQY
TRBV6-5	TRBD1	12	.	TRBJ1-2	ASSYSIRGFGYT
TRBV11-2	TRBD2	14	few	TRBJ2-1	ASSFLIAGGPNEQF
TRBV5-1	.	11	.	TRBJ2-5	ASSWGRAETQY
TRBV14	.	13	.	TRBJ2-5	ASSPYRGVYNEQY
TRBV25-1	.	14	.	TRBJ2-3	ASSDRPPSSTDTQY
TRBV3-1	TRBD1	13	many	TRBJ1-2	ASSLTGKTNYGYT
TRBV5-1	.	13	few	TRBJ1-5	ASSREGLGNQPQH
TRBV6-2/TRBV6-3	.	10	.	TRBJ2-5	ASKGGATVRY
TRBV7-2	TRBD1	13	few	TRBJ2-1	ASSFLQGSYNEQF
TRBV7-7	.	12	.	TRBJ2-3	ASSLGGWEDTQY
TRBV5-1	TRBD1	12	.	.	ASRETGGMKTQY
TRBV4-1	TRBD2	14	.	TRBJ2-5	ASSQEMRGVYNEQY
TRBV7-9	.	13	few	TRBJ1-1	ASQGRGAMNTEAF
TRBV7-6	.	11	once	TRBJ1-5	ASSIGGGQPQH
TRBV27	TRBD2	13	.	TRBJ2-3	ASSLLAGAPDTQY
TRBV11-1	.	13	.	TRBJ2-3	ASSFRGGITDTQY
TRBV7-6	.	14	.	TRBJ2-6	ASSPGGFSGANVLT